One and the same sample provided the 14 T cell receptor beta chains below, sequenced in a study of cytomegalovirus exposure and HLA in healthy donors. PCR involved 60 Vbeta and 13 Jbeta primers. Libraries were prepared by immunoSEQ multiplex PCR; TCRdb keeps only in-frame clonotypes and omits some of them. The data contain roughly 250,000 clones, roughly 86% of them seen just once; the ten biggest clones take up approximately 2%. Sequencing was done on a sample of PBMCs. These receptors came from a woman in her thirties or forties in good health and CMV-seropositive.

This chain links TRBV2 with TRBJ1-4; possible D gene TRBD1, 5 bases. The CDR3 is 15 amino acids. V lost 6 bases and J 4 bases, leaving 15 bases between the germline ends. From germline, CDR1 is SNHLY and CDR2 FYNNEI. In DNA form, the CDR3 reads TGTGCCAGCAGCTTGACGGGGGTAAATAATGAAAAACTGTTTTTT. It yields the protein CASSLTGVNNEKLFF.

The rearrangement links TRBV28 to TRBJ2-7; TRBD1 matches at 9 bases. V gave up 4 bases and J gave up 0 bases; unmatched junction bases: 4. Germline CDR1 reads MDHEN; CDR2 reads SYDVKM. The CDR3 sequence is 15 residues long. The CDR3 DNA reads as TGTGCCAGCAGTTGGGGGACAGGGATCTCCTACGAGCAGTACTTC. Translated: CASSWGTGISYEQYF.

The chain carries TRBV10-1 and TRBJ2-5; 7 nucleotides agree with TRBD2. The better agreement between TRBJ2-7 and the DNA end casts doubt on the J call. The CDR3 consists of 15 residues. The germline CDR1 and CDR2 sequences are WNHNN and SYGVQD (reference sequence). The CDR3 sequence: CASSDWRETYYEQYF. The CDR3 DNA sequence: TGCGCCAGCAGTGATTGGCGGGAGACGTATTACGAGCAGTACTTC.

The rearrangement joins TRBV9 to TRBJ2-1, with no clear D. Deletions cut 0 bases from V and 8 bases from J, with 9 bases between. CDR1 and CDR2 (germline): SGDLS, YYNGEE. CDR3 length equals 13 residues. The CDR3 loop is CASSVAWSDEQFF. The CDR3 nucleotides read TGTGCCAGCAGCGTAGCGTGGTCGGATGAGCAGTTCTTC. The full variable domain, with the rest looked up from reference TRBV9 and TRBJ2-1, is DSGVTQTPKHLITATGQRVTLRCSPRSGDLSVYWYQQSLDQGLQFLIQYYNGEERAKGNILERFSAQQFPDLHSELNLSSLELGDSALYFCASSVAWSDEQFFGPGTRLTVL.

The J gene is TRBJ1-5, the V gene TRBV19; TRBD1 aligns across 9 bases. The V segment lost 8 bases and the J segment 2 bases; nucleotides outside the gene matches: 4. Germline CDR1 reads LNHDA; CDR2 reads SQIVND (reference sequence). The length of the CDR3 is 14 residues. CDR3 sequence reads: CASGDRDGNQPQHF. For the CDR3, the DNA is TGTGCCAGTGGGGACAGGGATGGCAATCAGCCCCAGCATTTT.

The chain recombines TRBV2 with TRBJ2-5; 7 nucleotides match TRBD1. The V and J ends lost 6 bases and 1 base, in that order; junction bases with no gene match: 5. CDR3 length: 14 amino acids. The germline CDR1 and CDR2 sequences are SNHLY and FYNNEI. CDR3 loop: CASSVDRAQETQYF. As DNA, the CDR3 is TGTGCCAGCAGCGTAGACAGGGCCCAAGAGACCCAGTACTTC.

This clone was seen more than once but under ten times. The J gene is TRBJ1-1, the V gene TRBV11-3; a possible D gene is TRBD1 (6 bases). CDR3 size: 14 residues. Germline V gene lookup returns CDR1 SGHNT and CDR2 YENEEA. Trimming took off 6 bases at V and 3 bases at J, with 14 bases between the two ends. The CDR3 bases are TGTGCCAGCAGTGCCACGGGACATTACACTGAAGCTTTCTTT. Its translation: CASSATGHYTEAFF.

V and J are TRBV6-6 and TRBJ2-7, with TRBD1 matching 7 bases. J was trimmed by 5 bases and V by 6 bases; bases with no gene match: 10. Germline lookup yields CDR1 MNHNY and CDR2 SVGAGI (reference sequence). The CDR3 sequence is 14 residues long. The DNA for the CDR3 is TGTGCCAGCAGCCCCAGACAGGGTCTACACGAGCAGTACTTC. Translating gives CASSPRQGLHEQYF.

The chain combines TRBV9 with TRBJ2-1; maybe TRBD2 (7 bases). The CDR3 has 17 residues. Trimming stripped 4 bases from V and 10 bases from J, with 27 bases between. The germline CDR1 and CDR2 sequences are SGDLS and YYNGEE. In DNA form, the CDR3 reads TGTGCCAGCAGCACGCCCCGAGGGGGAAGGGAGGGCAGGGAGCAGTTCTTC. It is translated as CASSTPRGGREGREQFF.

The chain links TRBV28 to TRBJ2-1; 10 positions agree with TRBD2. V trimming: 6 bases; J trimming: 16 bases; junction bases outside the gene matches: 12. The CDR3 totals 13 residues. Looked up from germline, CDR1 is MDHEN and CDR2 is SYDVKM. CDR3 sequence reads: CASRSSGTSEEFF. In DNA, the CDR3 is TGTGCCAGCAGATCTTCCGGGACTAGCGAAGAATTCTTC.

The J gene is TRBJ2-6, the V gene TRBV7-8, with D possibly matching TRBD2 (6 bases). The CDR3 is 19 residues long. V lost 5 bases to trimming and J lost 0 bases, with 20 bases between them. Germline CDR1 is SGHVS and CDR2 is FQNEAQ. CDR3: CASSVRAGQSYSGANVLTF. CDR3 DNA sequence: TGTGCCAGCAGCGTGCGGGCGGGGCAGAGCTACTCTGGGGCCAACGTCCTGACTTTC.

This clone was counted between two and nine times. V and J are TRBV7-9 and TRBJ2-7; 9 positions match TRBD1. V lost 3 bases to trimming and J lost 2 bases; unmatched junction nucleotides: 17. CDR1 and CDR2 from the germline V gene are SEHNR and FQNEAQ (reference sequence). The CDR3 covers 19 residues. CDR3 residues: CASSFTWDRVSEAAYEQYF. The CDR3 DNA reads TGTGCCAGCAGCTTCACCTGGGACAGGGTAAGCGAGGCAGCCTACGAGCAGTACTTC.

This clone was seen more than once but under ten times. The DNA of the CDR3 is TGTGCCAGCAGTTTAGCCGGCCAACCTAGCGAGCAGTACTTC. Protein: CASSLAGQPSEQYF. The chain couples TRBV27 to TRBJ2-7; D remains unclear. CDR3 length equals 14 residues. V was trimmed by 2 bases and J by 6 bases, leaving 14 bases between them. CDR1 is MNHEY, CDR2 SMNVEV, per germline (reference sequence).

As for this clone: At the DNA level, this CDR3 is encoded by other sequences in the same sample as well. The gene calls are TRBV4-3 and TRBJ2-2, with 8 bases identical to TRBD2. Germline trimming cut 1 base from V and 3 bases from J; bases unmatched to any gene: 7. Germline V CDR1 and CDR2: LGHNA, YSLEER. This CDR3 region has 17 residues. CDR3 sequence (DNA): TGCGCCAGCAGCCAAGGAGCGGGGGTACCGGACACCGGGGAGCTGTTTTTT. Protein product: CASSQGAGVPDTGELFF.